One and the same sample provided the 28 T cell receptor beta chains below, sequenced in a study of metastatic and nonmetastatic thyroid tumors. Using MiXCR, TCRdb re-called clones from the PCR reads. Here the sample spans 100,000 or so clones, about 15% being singletons. Before thyroid surgery, none of the patients had received any treatment. Sequencing input: blood. The source of these receptors is a female donor with papillary thyroid cancer or a benign thyroid nodule (not recorded which). Some clones in this sample may be carry-over from other donors' samples.

Details on this clone: This may come from a read error, since a much larger clone is one base off. V is TRBV9 and J is TRBJ2-5; maybe TRBD1 (6 bases). V was shortened by 4 bases and J by 3 bases, with 16 bases between the two germline ends. Per the germline V gene, CDR1 is SGDLS and CDR2 is YYNGEE. This CDR3 is built from 15 residues. CDR3 sequence (DNA): TGTGCCAGCAGCCGAACAGGGAGAAGGGAAGAGACCCAGTACTTC. Translation: CASSRTGRREETQYF.

This clone has at least ten counts. A much larger clone sits a single nucleotide away, making a read error possible. Within the sample, other DNA sequences also encode this same CDR3. The CDR3 bases are TGTGCCAGCAGTTTATTATCGGGAGGGAGTGAGCAGTTCTTC. It codes for CASSLLSGGSEQFF. The chain recombines TRBV28 with TRBJ2-1; 8 nucleotides line up with TRBD2. This CDR3 is 14 amino acids long. The V gene end was trimmed by 1 base and the J gene end by 9 bases; junction bases not matched to a gene: 5. CDR1 and CDR2 from the germline V gene are MDHEN and SYDVKM.

In its sample, this clone was seen many times. V usage is TRBV11-2 and J usage is TRBJ1-5; D gene unclear. Germline V gene data show CDR1 as SGHAT and CDR2 as FQNNGV. Deletions cut 5 bases from V and 1 base from J, with 15 bases between. The CDR3 totals 16 residues. The CDR3 coding sequence is TGTGCCAGCAGCCCCCCGAGCAGGCGAAGCAATCAGCCCCAGCATTTT. As protein: CASSPPSRRSNQPQHF.

This clone came up many times. The V gene is TRBV11-2, the J gene TRBJ2-7; 7 bases fit TRBD1. Germline-derived CDR1 and CDR2 are SGHAT and FQNNGV. J gave up 4 bases and V 6 bases, and 12 bases lay outside the gene matches. The CDR3 is 15 residues long. The CDR3 loop reads CASRPTFRGSYEQYF. As DNA, the CDR3 is TGTGCCAGCAGACCTACGTTCAGGGGGTCATACGAGCAGTACTTC.

This clone was seen at least ten times. J is TRBJ2-3 and V is TRBV20-1; TRBD2 matches at 7 bases. Germline CDR1 and CDR2: DFQATT and SNEGSKA (reference sequence). This CDR3 is built from 13 residues. V dropped 3 bases and J dropped 3; count of bases not matched to a gene: 3. The chain's CDR3 is CSASPGGTDTQYF. The CDR3 DNA sequence: TGCAGTGCTAGCCCCGGGGGGACAGATACGCAGTATTTT.

This clone has a count of ten or more. V is TRBV6-1 and J is TRBJ1-6; D gene ambiguous. Trimming pared 6 bases from V and 5 bases from J, leaving 14 bases between. This CDR3 has 15 amino acids. Germline lookup yields CDR1 MNHNS and CDR2 SASEGT. The CDR3 nucleotides are TGTGCCAGCAGGCCCCTCGCGGATAATAATTCACCCCTCCACTTT. Its protein is CASRPLADNNSPLHF.

This clone was seen a few times. The V gene is TRBV30, the J gene TRBJ1-5; maybe TRBD1 (6 bases). The CDR3 sequence is 15 residues long. Trimming pared 3 bases from V and 3 bases from J, leaving 15 bases between. Germline CDR1 reads GTSNPN; CDR2 reads SVGIG (reference sequence). The CDR3 sequence: CAWSKRGHLNQPQHF. The CDR3 nucleotides are TGTGCCTGGAGCAAACGGGGACATCTCAATCAGCCCCAGCATTTT. The full variable domain, rest sourced from reference TRBV30 and TRBJ1-5, is SQTIHQWPATLVQPVGSPLSLECTVEGTSNPNLYWYRQAAGRGLQLLFYSVGIGQISSEVPQNLSASRPQDRQFILSSKKLLLSDSGFYLCAWSKRGHLNQPQHFGDGTRLSIL.

Concerning this clone itself: Compared with germline, one end of the junction differs, possibly owing to a read error. This sequence joins TRBV7-7 and TRBJ2-5; 15 bases agree with TRBD2. This CDR3 has 16 amino acids. Per the germline V gene, CDR1 is SSHAT and CDR2 is FNYEAQ (reference sequence). The CDR3 loop reads CASSLARTSGGDTQYF. Written as DNA, the CDR3 is TGTGCTAGCAGCTTAGCGAGGACTAGCGGGGGGGATACCCAGTACTTC.

This clone has at least ten counts. The chain has TRBV30 and TRBJ1-3; 8 bases fit TRBD1. V gave up 5 bases and J gave up 2 bases; unmatched junction bases: 5. CDR1 and CDR2 from the germline V gene are GTSNPN and SVGIG (reference sequence). CDR3 length equals 14 residues. The CDR3 region has the DNA TGTGCCTGGGACAGGGGATGGACTGGAAACACCATATATTTT. Amino acid sequence: CAWDRGWTGNTIYF.

This clone was seen at least ten times. A much larger clone lies one base from this, so it may be a read error. V and J are TRBV6-1 and TRBJ2-3; D may be TRBD2 (7 bases). The CDR3 is made up of 15 amino acids. The germline V gene encodes CDR1 MNHNS and CDR2 SASEGT. CDR3: CASSEGRGGADTRYF. CDR3 DNA sequence: TGTGCCAGCAGTGAAGGAAGGGGGGGGGCGGATACGCGGTATTTT.

This clone was observed many times. This chain links TRBV6-1 with TRBJ2-7, with D possibly called TRBD1 or TRBD2 (5 bases each). Germline loops: CDR1 MNHNS, CDR2 SASEGT. The V and J ends lost 5 bases and 6 bases respectively, with 20 bases between them. This CDR3 spans 15 amino acids. CDR3 protein: CASSSDGGTVGEQYF. CDR3 DNA: TGTGCCAGCAGTTCGGACGGTGGGACGGTTGGCGAGCAGTACTTC.

This clone has ten or more counts. The V call is TRBV9, the J call TRBJ2-3, with 7 bases identical to TRBD2. The germline gives CDR1 SGDLS, CDR2 YYNGEE. V shed 5 bases, J shed 1 base, and the junction held 10 bases outside the gene matches. The CDR3 contains 16 residues. The CDR3 DNA reads TGTGCCAGCAGTCCTAGGGAGGGGAGAGGCACAGATACGCAGTATTTT. It yields the protein CASSPREGRGTDTQYF. Using reference TRBV9 and TRBJ2-3 for the parts outside the CDR3, the full variable domain is DSGVTQTPKHLITATGQRVTLRCSPRSGDLSVYWYQQSLDQGLQFLIQYYNGEERAKGNILERFSAQQFPDLHSELNLSSLELGDSALYFCASSPREGRGTDTQYFGPGTRLTVL.

This clone has ten or more counts. The rearrangement uses TRBV6-1 and TRBJ1-2, with 8 nucleotides matching TRBD1. The germline V gene has CDR1 MNHNS and CDR2 SASEGT. This CDR3 has 13 residues. J lost 5 bases, V lost 6 bases, and 5 bases had no gene match. CDR3 nucleotide sequence: TGTGCCAGCAGATTGCGGACAGGGTATGGCTACACCTTC. It codes for CASRLRTGYGYTF.

This clone came up a few times. Possible read error: a much larger clone is one base away. Other DNA sequences in the sample encode the same CDR3. The V and J genes are TRBV29-1 and TRBJ1-5; 7 nucleotides match TRBD1. Per germline, CDR1 SQVTM and CDR2 ANQGSEA. The V gene end was trimmed by 7 bases and the J gene end by 5 bases; junction bases not matched to a gene: 8. The CDR3 totals 13 residues. The CDR3 region is CSARTGRDQPQHF. The CDR3 nucleotides read TGCAGCGCCCGGACAGGACGTGATCAGCCCCAGCATTTT.

Turning to this clone: One base away lies a much larger clone, so this may be a sequencing read error. The rearrangement uses TRBV19 and TRBJ2-1, with 7 bases lining up with TRBD2. V gave up 4 bases and J gave up 9 bases; unmatched junction bases: 12. The CDR3 is made up of 15 amino acids. CDR1 is LNHDA and CDR2 is SQIVND in the germline V gene (reference sequence). CDR3 residues: CASSRSGVASSEQFF. CDR3 nucleotides: TGTGCCAGTAGTAGGAGCGGGGTGGCAAGCAGTGAGCAGTTCTTC. The full variable domain, completed using reference TRBV19 and TRBJ2-1, is DGGITQSPKYLFRKEGQNVTLSCEQNLNHDAMYWYRQDPGQGLRLIYYSQIVNDFQKGDIAEGYSVSREKKESFPLTVTSAQKNPTAFYLCASSRSGVASSEQFFGPGTRLTVL.

This clone was seen many times. The sample contains more than one DNA sequence encoding this CDR3. The chain joins TRBV28 to TRBJ2-3; TRBD2 matches 10 bases. This CDR3 comprises 16 residues. Germline CDR1 is MDHEN and CDR2 is SYDVKM. V shed 4 bases, J shed 1 base, and the junction held 5 bases outside the gene matches. This chain's CDR3 is CASSSERGGGTDTQYF. The DNA of the CDR3 is TGTGCCAGCAGTTCTGAGCGGGGGGGGGGCACAGATACGCAGTATTTT. Filled out from reference TRBV28 and TRBJ2-3, the complete variable domain reads DVKVTQSSRYLVKRTGEKVFLECVQDMDHENMFWYRQDPGLGLRLIYFSYDVKMKEKGDIPEGYSVSREKKERFSLILESASTNQTSMYLCASSSERGGGTDTQYFGPGTRLTVL.

This clone was counted at least ten times. CDR3 DNA sequence: TGTGCCAGCAGCCGAGTCCAGGTCGGGGAGCTGTTTTTT. Its protein product is CASSRVQVGELFF. The chain carries TRBV6-1 and TRBJ2-2; D is uncertain. The CDR3 has 13 residues. The V end was cut by 6 bases, the J end by 7 bases, with 12 bases between. Germline V lookup: CDR1 MNHNS, CDR2 SASEGT.

There are many counts of this clone. This same CDR3 is encoded by further DNA sequences in the sample. The chain is built from TRBV24-1 and TRBJ2-3; TRBD1 agrees at 10 bases. J gave up 4 bases and V 7 bases, and 7 bases lay outside the gene matches. Germline V gene data show CDR1 as KGHDR and CDR2 as SFDVKD. The CDR3 consists of 15 residues. CDR3 DNA sequence: TGTGCCACCAGACACACAGGGACAGGGGCAGATACGCAGTATTTT. Protein sequence: CATRHTGTGADTQYF.

With respect to this clone: This sequence may be a read error, since a much larger clone differs from it by one base. The rearrangement joins TRBV11-2 to TRBJ2-1; D gene uncertain. This CDR3 contains 13 residues. V was pared by 2 bases and J by 7 bases, with 9 bases between. Germline loops: CDR1 SGHAT, CDR2 FQNNGV. The CDR3 DNA reads TGTGCCAGCAGCTTATTTGGTCAGAATGAGCAGTTCTTC. Encoded protein: CASSLFGQNEQFF. Complete variable domain (other parts from reference TRBV11-2 and TRBJ2-1): EAGVAQSPRYKIIEKRQSVAFWCNPISGHATLYWYQQILGQGPKLLIQFQNNGVVDDSQLPKDRFSAERLKGVDSTLKIQPAKLEDSAVYLCASSLFGQNEQFFGPGTRLTVL.

This clone was counted ten times or more. V and J are TRBV28 and TRBJ2-1; the D call may be TRBD1 or TRBD2 (5 bases each). V was cut by 5 bases and J by 10 bases, with 21 bases left in between. The CDR3 covers 15 residues. Germline values: CDR1 MDHEN, CDR2 SYDVKM. The CDR3 bases are TGTGCCAGCAGTGACTTAGAGGGGACCCGGAGGGAGCAGTTCTTC. Amino acid sequence: CASSDLEGTRREQFF.

Points on this clone: Relative to the germline gene, one junction end is altered; a read error may explain this. Other DNA sequences of this sample code for an identical CDR3. The V gene is TRBV10-3, the J gene TRBJ2-5; D perhaps matches TRBD2 (6 bases). Germline CDR1 and CDR2: ENHRY and SYGVKD. The CDR3 consists of 12 residues. The CDR3 region is CAIGRLGETQYF. The CDR3, as DNA: TGTGCCATCGGGAGGCTGGGAGAGACTCAGTACTTC.

The sample holds many counts of this clone. The chain is built from TRBV20-1 and TRBJ1-5, with D perhaps matching TRBD1 (5 bases). CDR1 is DFQATT and CDR2 is SNEGSKA in the germline V gene (reference sequence). CDR3 length: 12 amino acids. V was shortened by 7 bases and J by 4 bases, with 11 bases between the two germline ends. CDR3 loop: CSVDRPNQPQHF. In nucleotides, the CDR3 is TGCAGTGTAGACAGACCAAATCAGCCCCAGCATTTT.

Comments on this clone: A read error may be the cause here, since a much bigger clone is one base away. The rearrangement joins TRBV4-2 to TRBJ1-1; D gene uncertain. The ends were cut back, 2 bases at V and 5 bases at J, with 9 bases in the middle. This CDR3 has 13 amino acids. Germline V gene lookup returns CDR1 LGHNA and CDR2 YNFKEQ. CDR3 loop: CASSQYGRTEAFF. CDR3 coding DNA: TGTGCCAGCAGCCAATACGGCAGGACTGAAGCTTTCTTT.

This clone was counted at least ten times. The CDR3 spells CASMGQYQPQHF. The CDR3 nucleotides are TGTGCCAGTATGGGACAATATCAGCCCCAGCATTTT. The chain carries TRBV19 and TRBJ1-5; TRBD1 might be the D (6 bases). The CDR3 extends over 12 amino acids. The germline V and J ends were trimmed by 7 bases and 5 bases, with 9 bases remaining between them. From germline, CDR1 is LNHDA and CDR2 SQIVND (reference sequence).

In this sample, this clone turned up a few times. The rearrangement uses TRBV4-2 and TRBJ2-7; the D gene is possibly TRBD1 (6 bases). The V end was cut by 2 bases, the J end by 1 base, with 12 bases between. This CDR3 is built from 15 residues. Germline V CDR1 and CDR2: LGHNA, YNFKEQ. The chain's CDR3 is CASSQQGSRSYEQYF. The DNA of the CDR3 is TGTGCCAGCAGCCAACAGGGGTCGCGATCCTACGAGCAGTACTTC.

This clone was seen ten or more times. The V call is TRBV20-1, the J call TRBJ2-1; tentatively, D is TRBD1 (6 bases). CDR1 and CDR2 (germline): DFQATT, SNEGSKA (reference sequence). The germline V and J ends were trimmed by 0 bases and 3 bases, with 12 bases remaining between them. CDR3 length: 15 residues. CDR3 coding DNA: TGCAGTGCTAGAGAGGGGACACCCAACTACAATGAGCAGTTCTTC. Translating gives CSAREGTPNYNEQFF.

This chain joins TRBV19 and TRBJ1-2; 7 bases are a match to TRBD1. Trimming removed 7 bases from V and 2 bases from J; junction bases left unmatched: 4. From germline, CDR1 is LNHDA and CDR2 SQIVND (reference sequence). The CDR3 length is 13 residues. The chain's CDR3 is CASTWDSNYGYTF. The CDR3 coding sequence is TGTGCCAGTACTTGGGACAGCAACTATGGCTACACCTTC.

This clone was seen ten or more times. The chain has TRBV6-6 and TRBJ2-3, with D possibly TRBD2 on 7 matching bases. Trimming stripped 5 bases from V and 3 bases from J, with 18 bases between. Germline V gene data show CDR1 as MNHNY and CDR2 as SVGAGI (reference sequence). The CDR3 runs 16 residues. The CDR3: CASSTQRGGRTDTQYF. As DNA, the CDR3 is TGTGCCAGCAGTACCCAGAGGGGGGGCCGGACAGATACGCAGTATTTT.